The 7 T cell receptor beta chains below were found in one sample sequenced in a study of shared clonotypes between healthy human individuals. This table comes from immunoSEQ multiplex PCR, and its TCRdb copy is limited to in-frame clones, with some not included. This sample has some 1,100,000 clones; around 78% occur once, and the top ten carry under 0.6%. Sequencing used memory CD4+ T cells from PBMCs. Subset meaning: CD45RA-negative fraction. All receptors derive from a man in his late teens or twenties in good health. Some clones in this sample may be carry-over from other donors' samples.

The rearrangement uses TRBV15 and TRBJ2-1; 7 bases align to TRBD1. V lost 1 base, J lost 7 bases, and 10 bases stayed unmatched. CDR3 length: 16 amino acids. Germline V CDR1 and CDR2: LNHNV, YYDKDF (reference sequence). The CDR3: CATSRAGTAAINEQFF. The CDR3 nucleotides are TGTGCCACCAGCAGAGCTGGGACAGCCGCAATTAATGAGCAGTTCTTC.

This rearrangement joins TRBV2 to TRBJ2-1; possible D gene TRBD2, 5 bases. Germline V gene lookup returns CDR1 SNHLY and CDR2 FYNNEI. CDR3 size: 14 residues. With 6 bases removed from V and 8 bases from J, the gap between germline ends came to 17 bases. DNA of the CDR3: TGTGCCAGCAGGAGCGGCCCCTCTCGCTATGAGCAGTTCTTC. Translating gives CASRSGPSRYEQFF.

The chain couples TRBV11-2 to TRBJ2-3, with TRBD2 matching over 10 bases. The germline V gene has CDR1 SGHAT and CDR2 FQNNGV. The V and J ends lost 2 bases and 4 bases, in that order; junction bases with no gene match: 9. This CDR3 contains 17 residues. The CDR3 DNA reads as TGTGCCAGCAGCTTACTAGCTAGCGGGAGATTACCAGATACGCAGTATTTT. Translation gives CASSLLASGRLPDTQYF.

This clone was counted only a few times. The chain couples TRBV5-1 to TRBJ2-2; D possibly corresponds to TRBD1 (6 bases). There are 14 residues in the CDR3. The V and J ends lost 4 bases and 5 bases respectively, with 12 bases between them. CDR1 SGHRS and CDR2 YFSETQ come from the germline V gene. The CDR3, as DNA: TGCGCCAGCAGCCTTCGACAGGTTACCGGGGAGCTGTTTTTT. As protein: CASSLRQVTGELFF.

The chain carries TRBV7-9 and TRBJ2-7, with D tentatively TRBD1 (6 bases). The germline CDR1 and CDR2 sequences are SEHNR and FQNEAQ (reference sequence). The CDR3 runs to 15 residues. V gave up 4 bases and J gave up 2 bases, with 15 bases separating them. CDR3 nucleotides: TGTGCCAGCAGCTATGGGACACAGGGACCCTACGAGCAGTACTTC. It translates to CASSYGTQGPYEQYF.

This clone was seen only a few times. Other DNA variants within this sample encode the same CDR3. The chain links TRBV28 to TRBJ2-1; D uncertain. Per the germline V gene, CDR1 is MDHEN and CDR2 is SYDVKM. V lost 0 bases, J lost 8 bases, and 2 bases lay in between. This CDR3 is 11 amino acids long. As DNA, the CDR3 is TGTGCCAGCAGTTTATGGGATGAGCAGTTCTTC. The encoded protein is CASSLWDEQFF.

This chain connects TRBV5-8 to TRBJ1-4; 8 nucleotides match TRBD1. Germline CDR1 reads SGHTS; CDR2 reads YDEGEE. Trimming cost V 4 bases and J 0 bases; bases outside gene matches: 5. There are 16 residues in the CDR3. The CDR3 DNA sequence: TGTGCCAGCAGCCCCGACAGGGGAACAACTAATGAAAAACTGTTTTTT. Protein: CASSPDRGTTNEKLFF.